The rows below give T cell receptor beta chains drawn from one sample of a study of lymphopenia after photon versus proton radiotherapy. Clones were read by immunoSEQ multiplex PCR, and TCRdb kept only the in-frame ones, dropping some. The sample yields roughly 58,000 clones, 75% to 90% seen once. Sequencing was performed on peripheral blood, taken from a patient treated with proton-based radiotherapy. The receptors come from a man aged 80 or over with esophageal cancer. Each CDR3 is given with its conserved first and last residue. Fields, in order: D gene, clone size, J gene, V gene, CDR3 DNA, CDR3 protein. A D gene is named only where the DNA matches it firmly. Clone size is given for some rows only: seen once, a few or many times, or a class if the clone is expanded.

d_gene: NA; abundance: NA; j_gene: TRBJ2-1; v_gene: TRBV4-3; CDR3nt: TGCGCCAGCAGCCAAGAGGGGCGGACGATGGGGCAGTTCTTC; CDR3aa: CASSQEGRTMGQFF
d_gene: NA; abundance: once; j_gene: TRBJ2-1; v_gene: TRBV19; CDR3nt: TGTGCCAGTAGTATAGGAACGCCACCTAGGGATGAGCAGTTCTTC; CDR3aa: CASSIGTPPRDEQFF
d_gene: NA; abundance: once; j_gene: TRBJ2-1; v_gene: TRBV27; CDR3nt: TGTGCCAGCAGGCTCCTTAGCTCCTACAATGAGCAGTTCTTC; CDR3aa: CASRLLSSYNEQFF
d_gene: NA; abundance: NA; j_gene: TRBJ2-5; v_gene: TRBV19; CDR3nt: TGTGCCAGTGAGGGCTGGGGGCCCCAAGAGACCCAGTACTTC; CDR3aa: CASEGWGPQETQYF
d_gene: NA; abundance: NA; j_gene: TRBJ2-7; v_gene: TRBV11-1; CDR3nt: TGTGCCAGCAGCCCATGGGGTGGGGAGCAGTACTTC; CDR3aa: CASSPWGGEQYF
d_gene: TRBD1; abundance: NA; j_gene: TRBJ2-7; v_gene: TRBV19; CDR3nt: TGTGCCAGTAGTACATTGTCGGGACAGGGTGGCGAGCAGTACTTC; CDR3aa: CASSTLSGQGGEQYF
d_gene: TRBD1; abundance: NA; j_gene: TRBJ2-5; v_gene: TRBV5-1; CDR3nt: TGCGCCAGCAGCTGGGGGGACAGGGGTTTTGAGGAGACCCAGTACTTC; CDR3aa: CASSWGDRGFEETQYF
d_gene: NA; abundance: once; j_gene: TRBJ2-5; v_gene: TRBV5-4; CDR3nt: TGTGCCAGCAGCTTGGCTAGCAGTGTAGAGACCCAGTACTTC; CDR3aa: CASSLASSVETQYF
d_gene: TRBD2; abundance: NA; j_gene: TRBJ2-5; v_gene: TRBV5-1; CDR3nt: TGCGCCAGCAGCTTGGCCGGGACTAGCGGGAGAGGCGGGGGAGAGACCCAGTACTTC; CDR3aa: CASSLAGTSGRGGGETQYF
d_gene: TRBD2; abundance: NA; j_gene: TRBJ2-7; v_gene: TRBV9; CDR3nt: TGTGCCAGCAGTCCAGGACTAGCGGGAGGTTACGAGCAGTACTTC; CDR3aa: CASSPGLAGGYEQYF
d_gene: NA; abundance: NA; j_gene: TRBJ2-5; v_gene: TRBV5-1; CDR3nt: TGCGCCAGCAGCATCAGGATTTCGCAAGAGACCCAGTACTTC; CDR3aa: CASSIRISQETQYF
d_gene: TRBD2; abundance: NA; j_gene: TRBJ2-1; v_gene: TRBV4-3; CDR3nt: TGCGCCACCGGGACTAGCGGGAGAAATGAGCAGTTCTTC; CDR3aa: CATGTSGRNEQFF
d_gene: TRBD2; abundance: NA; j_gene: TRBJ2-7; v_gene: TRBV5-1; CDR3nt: TGCGCCAGCAGCCCCCAGGGAGGGACTACCTACGAGCAGTACTTC; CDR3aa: CASSPQGGTTYEQYF
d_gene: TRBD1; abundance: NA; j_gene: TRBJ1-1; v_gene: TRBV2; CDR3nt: TGTGCCAGCACCTCGACAGGGACGAGGACTGAAGCTTTCTTT; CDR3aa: CASTSTGTRTEAFF
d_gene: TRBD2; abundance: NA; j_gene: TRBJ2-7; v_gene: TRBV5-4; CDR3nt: TGTGCCAGCAGCTTGGGAGGACTAGCGGGATACGAGCAGTACTTC; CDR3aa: CASSLGGLAGYEQYF
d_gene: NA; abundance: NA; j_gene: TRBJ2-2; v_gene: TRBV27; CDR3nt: TGTGCCAGCAGTTCCACGGTCACCGGGGAGCTGTTTTTT; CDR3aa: CASSSTVTGELFF
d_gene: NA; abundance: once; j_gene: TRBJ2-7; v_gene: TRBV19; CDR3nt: TGTGCCAGTAGTAAAGGTTGGCAGAACTACGAGCAGTACTTC; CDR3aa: CASSKGWQNYEQYF
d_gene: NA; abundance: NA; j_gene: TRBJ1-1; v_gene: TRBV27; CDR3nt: TGTGCCAGCAGTTTAATGTTTGGGGGAGGGACTGAAGCTTTCTTT; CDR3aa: CASSLMFGGGTEAFF
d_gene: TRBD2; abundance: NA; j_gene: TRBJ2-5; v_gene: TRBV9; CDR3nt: TGTGCCAGCAGCCCCCGAACCGGGACTAGCGGACAAGAGACCCAGTACTTC; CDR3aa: CASSPRTGTSGQETQYF
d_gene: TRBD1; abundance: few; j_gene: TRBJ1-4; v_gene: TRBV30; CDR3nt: TGTGCCTGGAGTGACAGGGGTAGGGAAAAACTGTTTTTT; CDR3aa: CAWSDRGREKLFF
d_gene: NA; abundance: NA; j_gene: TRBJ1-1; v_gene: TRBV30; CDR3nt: TGTGCCTGGAAGCGGGGTTCCACTGAAGCTTTCTTT; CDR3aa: CAWKRGSTEAFF
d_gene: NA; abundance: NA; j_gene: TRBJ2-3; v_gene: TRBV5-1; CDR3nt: TGCGCCAGCAGCTTGGATCGCGGAACTAGCACAGATACGCAGTATTTT; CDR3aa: CASSLDRGTSTDTQYF
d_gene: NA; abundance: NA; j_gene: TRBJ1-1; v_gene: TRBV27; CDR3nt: TGTGCCAGCAGCTCCCCAGGGTGGTTGAGCACTGAAGCTTTCTTT; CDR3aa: CASSSPGWLSTEAFF
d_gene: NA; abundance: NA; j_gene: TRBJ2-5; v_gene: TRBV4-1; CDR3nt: TGCGCCAGCAGTGGTCCCAACGGGGCCCAGTACTTC; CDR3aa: CASSGPNGAQYF
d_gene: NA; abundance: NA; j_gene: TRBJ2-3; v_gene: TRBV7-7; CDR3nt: TGTGCTAGCAGCCCGCTCGGGGGTGGCACAGATACGCAGTATTTT; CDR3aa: CASSPLGGGTDTQYF
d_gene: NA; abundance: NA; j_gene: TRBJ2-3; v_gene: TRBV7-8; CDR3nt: TGTGCCAGCAGCTTAGACTCGCGGGCAGGAGATACGCAGTATTTT; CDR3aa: CASSLDSRAGDTQYF
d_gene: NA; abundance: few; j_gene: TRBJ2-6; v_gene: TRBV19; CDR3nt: TGTGCCAGCAGACCGGGACGATCAGCAGGGGCCAACGTCCTGACTTTC; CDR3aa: CASRPGRSAGANVLTF
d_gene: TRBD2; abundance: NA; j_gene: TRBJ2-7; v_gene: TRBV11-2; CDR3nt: TGTGCCAGCAGCCCCCCCATTCGCGGGGGGGCTTCCTACGAGCAGTACTTC; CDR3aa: CASSPPIRGGASYEQYF
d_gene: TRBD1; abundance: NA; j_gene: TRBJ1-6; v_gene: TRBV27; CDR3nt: TGTGCCAGCAGGACCCTTTTTATAAGCGGGACAGGGTCCTCACCCCTCCACTTT; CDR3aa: CASRTLFISGTGSSPLHF
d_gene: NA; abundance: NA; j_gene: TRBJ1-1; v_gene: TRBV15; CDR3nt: TGTGCCACCAGCAGCGGGACGTCTGAAGCTTTCTTT; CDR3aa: CATSSGTSEAFF
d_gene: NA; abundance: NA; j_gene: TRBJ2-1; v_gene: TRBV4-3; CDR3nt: TGCGCCAGCAGCGGGCTAGGGAGAGATGAGCAGTTCTTC; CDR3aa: CASSGLGRDEQFF
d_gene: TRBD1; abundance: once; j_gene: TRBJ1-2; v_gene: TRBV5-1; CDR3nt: TGCGCCAGCAGCTTAACAGGGGGCGAATATGGCTACACCTTC; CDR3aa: CASSLTGGEYGYTF
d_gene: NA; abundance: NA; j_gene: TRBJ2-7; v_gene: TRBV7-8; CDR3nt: TGTGCCAGCAGCGGCGAGGGGGTTCCGTACTTC; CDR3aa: CASSGEGVPYF
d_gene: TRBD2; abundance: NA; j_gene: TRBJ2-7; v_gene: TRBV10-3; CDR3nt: TGTGCCATCAAGACTAGCGGGGGAACCTACGAGCAGTACTTC; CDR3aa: CAIKTSGGTYEQYF